Presented here are 15 T cell receptor beta chains from one specimen sequenced in a study of regulatory T cells in long-lasting Graves disease. Regarding time point: newly diagnosed GD, antithyroid drugs for less than 3 months. PBMCs provided the RNA from which the TCR library was made. HTBI primers from iRepertoire and Arm-PCR of CDR3 regions yielded the TCR beta libraries. Using its own MiXCR run on the multiplex PCR reads, TCRdb lists one record per CDR3 protein. The sample has approximately 400,000 distinct CDR3 sequences; 15% are singletons. Separately, the same data were catalogued under a study of T cells in Graves' hyperthyroidism and ophthalmopathy.

The sequences come from peripheral blood mononuclear cells (PBMCs), collected at new diagnosis, from a patient treated with antithyroid drugs. The receptors were sampled from a woman aged 25-40 years with Graves disease.

A note on this clonotype: This may be a read error, as it is one base from a much larger clone. The chain links TRBV29-1 to TRBJ2-3; 7 bases align to TRBD1. TRBJ2-5 explains the end of the DNA better; the J call may be wrong. The CDR3 length is 13 residues. The germline CDR1 and CDR2 sequences are SQVTM and ANQGSEA. The CDR3 DNA is TGCAGCGTTGGCAGGGACAGTCGGGAGACCCAGTACTTC. It codes for CSVGRDSRETQYF.

This chain joins TRBV12-3 or TRBV12-4 and TRBJ2-1; 9 bases line up with TRBD2. The CDR3 totals 15 residues. The V segment lost 5 bases and the J segment 10 bases; nucleotides outside the gene matches: 12. CDR3 region: CASSPKAGGHPEQFF. Written as DNA, the CDR3 is TGTGCCAGCAGTCCCAAGGCGGGAGGGCACCCCGAGCAGTTCTTC.

This clonotype was seen many times. The chain combines TRBV7-9 with TRBJ2-5, with D uncertain. CDR1 is SEHNR and CDR2 is FQNEAQ in the germline V gene (reference sequence). The CDR3 loop spans 13 amino acids. Trimming shortened V by 7 bases and J by 2 bases, and 11 bases separated the two germline ends. The CDR3 DNA is TGTGCCAGCATCCCCCCCGGGCAAGAGACCCAGTACTTC. Its protein is CASIPPGQETQYF.

This clonotype was found many times. The chain links TRBV12-3 or TRBV12-4 to TRBJ2-1, with 9 positions matching TRBD2. The CDR3 totals 16 residues. Losses at the gene ends were 5 bases for V and 3 bases for J; bases not matched to a gene: 8. The DNA for the CDR3 is TGTGCCAGCAGTCCACCGGGACTAGCAGGCTACAATGAGCAGTTCTTC. Protein: CASSPPGLAGYNEQFF.

This clonotype appeared a few times. This chain joins TRBV6-2 or TRBV6-3 and TRBJ2-1; 14 nucleotides align to TRBD2. This CDR3 comprises 21 residues. Germline V gene data show CDR1 as MNHEY and CDR2 as SVGEGT. Trimming at V came to 0 bases and at J to 1 base, leaving 11 bases not matched to a gene. This chain's CDR3 is CASSYSKTGTSGSGSYNEQFF. CDR3 bases: TGTGCCAGCAGTTACTCGAAAACCGGGACTAGCGGGAGTGGGTCCTACAATGAGCAGTTCTTC.

This clonotype was detected a few times. The chain recombines TRBV13 with TRBJ2-5; 10 nucleotides line up with TRBD2. The CDR3 sequence is 16 residues long. The germline gives CDR1 PRHDT, CDR2 FYEKMQ (reference sequence). V was clipped by 0 bases and J by 5 bases; unmatched bases: 6. The CDR3 sequence: CASSLGPAGGRETQYF. Here the CDR3 DNA reads TGTGCCAGCAGCTTAGGCCCAGCGGGAGGGCGTGAGACCCAGTACTTC. Full variable domain (rest looked up from reference TRBV13 and TRBJ2-5): AAGVIQSPRHLIKEKRETATLKCYPIPRHDTVYWYQQGPGQDPQFLISFYEKMQSDKGSIPDRFSAQQFSDYHSELNMSSLELGDSALYFCASSLGPAGGRETQYFGPGTRLLVL.

This clonotype was observed many times. The V call is TRBV10-3, the J call TRBJ1-2, with D tentatively TRBD1 (5 bases). The V gene's germline CDR1 is ENHRY and CDR2 SYGVKD. The ends were cut back, 6 bases at V and 4 bases at J, with 15 bases in the middle. The CDR3 extends over 14 amino acids. The DNA for the CDR3 is TGTGCCATCAGGCCGGCCCCAAGGGGCTATGGCTACACCTTC. Protein product: CAIRPAPRGYGYTF.

This clonotype occurred many times. The J gene is TRBJ1-4, the V gene TRBV20-1; D unresolved. This CDR3 contains 14 residues. Germline V gene sequence: CDR1 DFQATT, CDR2 SNEGSKA (reference sequence). Trimming pared 4 bases from V and 5 bases from J, leaving 14 bases between. CDR3 coding DNA: TGCAGTGCTAACACCCGCGGAACAAATGAAAAACTGTTTTTT. This encodes CSANTRGTNEKLFF.

This clonotype was recorded many times. The chain joins TRBV20-1 to TRBJ2-5; 7 bases map to TRBD1. Trimming cost V 8 bases and J 4 bases; bases outside gene matches: 10. The CDR3 has 13 amino acids. The germline CDR1 and CDR2 sequences are DFQATT and SNEGSKA (reference sequence). The CDR3 spells CSSPQGLLETQYF. DNA of the CDR3: TGCAGTTCCCCACAGGGGTTGTTAGAGACCCAGTACTTC.

The chain joins TRBV12-3 or TRBV12-4 to TRBJ2-7, with D possibly TRBD2 on 6 matching bases. V dropped 2 bases and J dropped 5 bases, with 19 bases sitting between them. The CDR3 has 16 residues. In nucleotides, the CDR3 is TGTGCCAGCAGTTTAAGTAAACCCGGGGGAATCGACGAGCAGTACTTC. Translation: CASSLSKPGGIDEQYF.

The genes are TRBV29-1 and TRBJ2-7; 9 bases map to TRBD1. Germline V gene lookup returns CDR1 SQVTM and CDR2 ANQGSEA. There are 16 residues in the CDR3. J lost 2 bases, V lost 3 bases, and 11 bases had no gene match. For the CDR3, the DNA is TGCAGCGTTGAGGACGGAGGGACAGGGAGCACCTACGAGCAGTACTTC. Residues: CSVEDGGTGSTYEQYF.

V usage is TRBV24-1 and J usage is TRBJ2-2; a weak D match, TRBD2 (7 bases). The V end lost 7 bases, the J end lost 4 bases, and 9 bases lay between the germline ends. Germline V lookup: CDR1 KGHDR, CDR2 SFDVKD. The CDR3 has 13 amino acids. CDR3 region: CATSGGPTGELFF. In DNA form, the CDR3 reads TGTGCCACCAGCGGGGGGCCCACCGGGGAGCTGTTTTTT.

Ten or more counts support this clonotype. This chain uses TRBV27 with TRBJ2-1; D perhaps matches TRBD1 (5 bases). Germline lookup yields CDR1 MNHEY and CDR2 SMNVEV (reference sequence). Trimming cost V 3 bases and J 3 bases, with 18 bases left between them. The CDR3 is 17 residues long. The CDR3 DNA follows: TGTGCCAGCAGTTTGCGGCAGGGCAGATCCTACTACAATGAGCAGTTCTTC. This translates into CASSLRQGRSYYNEQFF.

This clonotype has just a few counts. This sequence joins TRBV10-3 and TRBJ2-1; unclear D gene. Per the germline V gene, CDR1 is ENHRY and CDR2 is SYGVKD. The V end was cut by 5 bases, the J end by 5 bases, with 4 bases between. The CDR3 is 11 residues long. CDR3 region: CAISKNNEQFF. In DNA form, the CDR3 reads TGTGCCATCAGTAAAAACAATGAGCAGTTCTTC.

The chain has TRBV20-1 and TRBJ2-3; 8 nucleotides align to TRBD1. V shed 6 bases and J 4 bases; nucleotides not matched to a gene: 3. Germline CDR1 reads DFQATT; CDR2 reads SNEGSKA (reference sequence). The CDR3 contains 12 residues. CDR3 nucleotides: TGCAGTGCGGACAGGGAGTCAGATACGCAGTATTTT. It yields the protein CSADRESDTQYF.